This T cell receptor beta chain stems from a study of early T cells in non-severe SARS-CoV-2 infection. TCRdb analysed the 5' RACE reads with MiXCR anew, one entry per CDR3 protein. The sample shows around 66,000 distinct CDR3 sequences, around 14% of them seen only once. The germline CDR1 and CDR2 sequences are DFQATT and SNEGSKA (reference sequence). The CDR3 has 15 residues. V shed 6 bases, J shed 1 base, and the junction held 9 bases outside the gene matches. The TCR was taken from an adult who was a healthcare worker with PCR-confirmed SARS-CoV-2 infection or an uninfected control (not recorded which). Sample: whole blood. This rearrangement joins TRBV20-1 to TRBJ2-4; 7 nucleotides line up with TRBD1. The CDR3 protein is CSAKTGLEAKNIQYF. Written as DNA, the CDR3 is TGCAGTGCAAAGACAGGGTTGGAGGCCAAAAACATTCAGTACTTC.